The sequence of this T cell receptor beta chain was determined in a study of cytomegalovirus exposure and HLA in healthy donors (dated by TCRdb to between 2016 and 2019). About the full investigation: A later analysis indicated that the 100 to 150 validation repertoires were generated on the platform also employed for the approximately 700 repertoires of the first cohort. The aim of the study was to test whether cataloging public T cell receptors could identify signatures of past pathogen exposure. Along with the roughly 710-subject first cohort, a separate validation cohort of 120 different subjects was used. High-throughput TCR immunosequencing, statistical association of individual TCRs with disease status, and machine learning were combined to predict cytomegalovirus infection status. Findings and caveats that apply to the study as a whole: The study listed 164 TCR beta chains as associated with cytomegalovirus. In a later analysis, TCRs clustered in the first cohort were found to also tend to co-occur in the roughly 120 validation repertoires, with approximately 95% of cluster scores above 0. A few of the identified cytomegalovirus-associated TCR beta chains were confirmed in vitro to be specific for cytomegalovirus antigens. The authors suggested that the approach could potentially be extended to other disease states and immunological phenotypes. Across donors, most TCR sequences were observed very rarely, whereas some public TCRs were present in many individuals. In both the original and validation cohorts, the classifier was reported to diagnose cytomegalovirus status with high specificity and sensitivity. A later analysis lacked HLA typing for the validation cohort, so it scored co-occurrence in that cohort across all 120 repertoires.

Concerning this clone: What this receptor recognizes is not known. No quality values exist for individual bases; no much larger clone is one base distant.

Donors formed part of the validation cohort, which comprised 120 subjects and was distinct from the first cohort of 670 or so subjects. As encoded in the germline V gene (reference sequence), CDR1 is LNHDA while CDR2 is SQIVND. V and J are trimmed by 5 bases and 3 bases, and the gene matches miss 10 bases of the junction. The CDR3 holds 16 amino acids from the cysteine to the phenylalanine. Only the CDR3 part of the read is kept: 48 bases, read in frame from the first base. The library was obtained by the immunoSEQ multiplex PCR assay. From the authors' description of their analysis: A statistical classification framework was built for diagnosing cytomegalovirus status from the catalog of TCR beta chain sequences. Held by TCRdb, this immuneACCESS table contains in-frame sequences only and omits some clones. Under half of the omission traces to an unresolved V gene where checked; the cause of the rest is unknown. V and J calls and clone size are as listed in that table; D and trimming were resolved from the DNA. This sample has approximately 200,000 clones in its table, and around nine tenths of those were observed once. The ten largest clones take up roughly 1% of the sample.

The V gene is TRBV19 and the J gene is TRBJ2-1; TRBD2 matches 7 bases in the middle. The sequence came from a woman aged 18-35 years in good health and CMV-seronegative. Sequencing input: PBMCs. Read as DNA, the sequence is TGTGCCAGTAGTGTCTTTGCGGGAGTGGGCTACAATGAGCAGTTCTTC. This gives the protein CASSVFAGVGYNEQFF.